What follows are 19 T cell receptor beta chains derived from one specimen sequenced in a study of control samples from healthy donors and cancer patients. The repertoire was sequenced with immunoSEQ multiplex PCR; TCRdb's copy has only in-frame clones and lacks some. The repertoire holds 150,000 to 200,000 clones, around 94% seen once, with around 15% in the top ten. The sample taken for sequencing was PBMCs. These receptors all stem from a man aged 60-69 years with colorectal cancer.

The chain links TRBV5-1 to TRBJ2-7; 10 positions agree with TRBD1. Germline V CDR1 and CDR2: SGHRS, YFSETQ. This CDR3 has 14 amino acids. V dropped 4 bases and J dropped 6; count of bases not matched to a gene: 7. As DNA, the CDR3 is TGCGCCAGCAGCCCCGGGACAGGGGTCCCCGAGCAGTACTTC. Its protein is CASSPGTGVPEQYF.

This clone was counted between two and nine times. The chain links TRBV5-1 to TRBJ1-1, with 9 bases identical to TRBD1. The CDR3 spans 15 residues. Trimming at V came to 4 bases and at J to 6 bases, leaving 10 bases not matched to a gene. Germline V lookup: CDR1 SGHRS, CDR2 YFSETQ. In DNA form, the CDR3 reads TGCGCCAGCAGCCAACCACAGGGGGCGGGCGCTGAAGCTTTCTTT. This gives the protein CASSQPQGAGAEAFF.

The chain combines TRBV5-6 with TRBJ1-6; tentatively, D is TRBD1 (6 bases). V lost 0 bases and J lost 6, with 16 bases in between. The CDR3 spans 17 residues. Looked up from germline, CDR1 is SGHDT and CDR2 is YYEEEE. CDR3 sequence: CASSLGREGDRNSPLHF. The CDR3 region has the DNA TGTGCCAGCAGCTTGGGGCGTGAGGGGGATCGTAATTCACCCCTCCACTTT. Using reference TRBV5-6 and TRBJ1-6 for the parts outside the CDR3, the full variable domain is DAGVTQSPTHLIKTRGQQVTLRCSPKSGHDTVSWYQQALGQGPQFIFQYYEEEERQRGNFPDRFSGHQFPNYSSELNVNALLLGDSALYLCASSLGREGDRNSPLHFGNGTRLTVT.

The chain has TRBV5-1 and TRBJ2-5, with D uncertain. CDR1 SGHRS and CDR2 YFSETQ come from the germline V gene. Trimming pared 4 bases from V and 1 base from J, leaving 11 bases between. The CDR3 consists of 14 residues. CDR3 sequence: CASSTLGSQETQYF. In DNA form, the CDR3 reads TGCGCCAGCAGCACCCTGGGGTCCCAAGAGACCCAGTACTTC.

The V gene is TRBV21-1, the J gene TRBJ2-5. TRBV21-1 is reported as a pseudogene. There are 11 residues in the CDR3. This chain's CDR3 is CASSKGETQYF. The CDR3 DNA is TGTGCCAGCAGCAAAGGAGAGACCCAGTACTTC.

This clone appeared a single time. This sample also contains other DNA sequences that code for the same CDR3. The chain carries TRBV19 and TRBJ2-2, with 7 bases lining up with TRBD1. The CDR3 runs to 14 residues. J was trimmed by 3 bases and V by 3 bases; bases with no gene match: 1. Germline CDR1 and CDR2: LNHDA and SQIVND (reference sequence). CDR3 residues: CASSIGTDTGELFF. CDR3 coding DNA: TGTGCCAGTAGTATTGGGACAGACACCGGGGAGCTGTTTTTT.

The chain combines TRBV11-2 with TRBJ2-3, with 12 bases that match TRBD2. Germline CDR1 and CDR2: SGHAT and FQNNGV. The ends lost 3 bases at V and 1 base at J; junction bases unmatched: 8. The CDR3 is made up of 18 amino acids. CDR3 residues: CASSFGLAGGRGTDTQYF. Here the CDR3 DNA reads TGTGCCAGCAGCTTCGGTCTAGCGGGGGGGCGGGGCACAGATACGCAGTATTTT.

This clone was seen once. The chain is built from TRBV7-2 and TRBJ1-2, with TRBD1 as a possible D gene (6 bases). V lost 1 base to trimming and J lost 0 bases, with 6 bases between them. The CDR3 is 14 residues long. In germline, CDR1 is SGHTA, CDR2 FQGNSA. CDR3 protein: CASSLGTANYGYTF. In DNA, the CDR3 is TGTGCCAGCAGCTTAGGGACAGCTAACTATGGCTACACCTTC.

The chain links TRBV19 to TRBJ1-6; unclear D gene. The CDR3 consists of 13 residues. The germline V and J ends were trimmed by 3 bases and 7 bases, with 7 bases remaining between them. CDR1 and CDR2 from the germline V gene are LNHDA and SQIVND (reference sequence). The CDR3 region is CASSMGRNSPLHF. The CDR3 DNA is TGTGCCAGTAGTATGGGCAGAAATTCACCCCTCCACTTT.

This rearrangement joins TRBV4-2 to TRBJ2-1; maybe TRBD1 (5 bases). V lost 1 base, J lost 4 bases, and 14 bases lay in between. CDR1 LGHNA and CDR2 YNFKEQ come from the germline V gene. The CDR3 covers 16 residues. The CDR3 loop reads CASSQVASRDYNEQFF. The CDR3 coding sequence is TGTGCCAGCAGCCAAGTCGCAAGCAGGGATTACAATGAGCAGTTCTTC.

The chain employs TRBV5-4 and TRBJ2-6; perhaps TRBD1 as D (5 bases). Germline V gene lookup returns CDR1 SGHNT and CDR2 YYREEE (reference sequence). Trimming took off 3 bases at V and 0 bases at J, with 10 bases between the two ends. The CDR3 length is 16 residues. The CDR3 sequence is CASSYDSHSGANVLTF. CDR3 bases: TGTGCCAGCAGCTATGACAGCCACTCTGGGGCCAACGTCCTGACTTTC.

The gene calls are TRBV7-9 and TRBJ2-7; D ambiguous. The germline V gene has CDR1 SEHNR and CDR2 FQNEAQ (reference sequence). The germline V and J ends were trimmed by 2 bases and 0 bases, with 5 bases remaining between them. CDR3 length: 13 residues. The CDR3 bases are TGTGCCAGCAGCTTACACGTCTCCTACGAGCAGTACTTC. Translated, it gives CASSLHVSYEQYF.

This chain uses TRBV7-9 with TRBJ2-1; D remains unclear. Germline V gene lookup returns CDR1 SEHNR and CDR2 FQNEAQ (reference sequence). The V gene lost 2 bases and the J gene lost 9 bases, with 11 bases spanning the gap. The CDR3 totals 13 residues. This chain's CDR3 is CASSLSEGFEQFF. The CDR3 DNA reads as TGTGCCAGCAGCTTATCTGAAGGGTTTGAGCAGTTCTTC.

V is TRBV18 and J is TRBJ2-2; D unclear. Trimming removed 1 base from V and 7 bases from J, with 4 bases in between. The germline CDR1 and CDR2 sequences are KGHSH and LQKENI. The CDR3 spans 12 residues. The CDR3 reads CASSPRLGELFF. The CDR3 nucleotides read TGTGCCAGCTCACCACGCCTCGGGGAGCTGTTTTTT.

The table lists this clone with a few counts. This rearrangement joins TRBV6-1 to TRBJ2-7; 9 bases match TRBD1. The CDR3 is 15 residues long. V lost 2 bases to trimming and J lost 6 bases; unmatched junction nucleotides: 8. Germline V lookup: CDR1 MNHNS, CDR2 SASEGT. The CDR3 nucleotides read TGTGCCAGCAGTGAAAGTTCAGGACAGGGGCCCGAGCAGTACTTC. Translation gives CASSESSGQGPEQYF.

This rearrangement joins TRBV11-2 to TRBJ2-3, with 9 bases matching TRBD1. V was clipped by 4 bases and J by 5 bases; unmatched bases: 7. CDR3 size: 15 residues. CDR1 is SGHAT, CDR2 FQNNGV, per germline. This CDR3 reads CASSSRTGEGDTQYF. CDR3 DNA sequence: TGTGCCAGCAGCTCCCGGACAGGGGAGGGAGATACGCAGTATTTT.

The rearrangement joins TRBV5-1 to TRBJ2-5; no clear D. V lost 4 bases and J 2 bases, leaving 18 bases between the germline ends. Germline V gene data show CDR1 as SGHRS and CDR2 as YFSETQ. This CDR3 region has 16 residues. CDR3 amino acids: CASSPPRSGLQETQYF. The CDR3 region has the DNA TGCGCCAGCAGCCCGCCTCGGTCCGGGTTACAAGAGACCCAGTACTTC.

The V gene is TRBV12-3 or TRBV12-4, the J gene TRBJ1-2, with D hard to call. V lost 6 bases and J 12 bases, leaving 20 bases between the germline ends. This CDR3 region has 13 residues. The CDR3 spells CASRTGGTSGHTF. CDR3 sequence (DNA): TGTGCCAGCAGGACGGGCGGAACCTCCGGTCACACCTTC.

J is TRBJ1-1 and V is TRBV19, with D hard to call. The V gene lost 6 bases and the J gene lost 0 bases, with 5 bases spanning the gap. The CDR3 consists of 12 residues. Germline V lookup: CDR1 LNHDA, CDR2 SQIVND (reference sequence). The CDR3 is CASSRLNTEAFF. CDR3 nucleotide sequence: TGTGCCAGTAGCAGGCTGAACACTGAAGCTTTCTTT.